The 30 T cell receptor beta chains reported below all come from one sample, sequenced in a study of T cells in Graves' hyperthyroidism and ophthalmopathy. Researchers amplified the TCR beta CDR3 regions from RNA transcripts. An initial round of RT-PCR targeting the TCR CDR3 relied on the HTBI primer set. Using its own MiXCR run on the multiplex PCR reads, TCRdb lists one record per CDR3 protein. The sample carries 280,000 or so distinct CDR3 sequences, less than 30% recorded once. The material sequenced was blood. The receptors originated from a man aged 35-49 years with Graves' hyperthyroidism that later progressed to Graves' ophthalmopathy.

CDR3 in amino acids: CASSSTGGQNTEAFF. The CDR3 DNA is TGTGCCAGCAGTTCCACAGGGGGACAGAACACTGAAGCTTTCTTT. The rearrangement links TRBV12-3 or TRBV12-4 to TRBJ1-1, with TRBD1 matching over 8 bases. The V and J ends lost 4 bases and 1 base, in that order; junction bases with no gene match: 5. This CDR3 comprises 15 residues.

This clonotype was counted many times. The V gene is TRBV12-3 or TRBV12-4, the J gene TRBJ2-7; possibly TRBD2 for D (5 bases). The length of the CDR3 is 13 residues. V was trimmed by 5 bases and J by 5 bases, leaving 13 bases between them. In nucleotides, the CDR3 is TGTGCCAGCAGTCGAAATGAGGGCCACGAGCAGTACTTC. It translates to CASSRNEGHEQYF.

This clonotype showed up many times. V is TRBV19 and J is TRBJ1-2, with D possibly matching TRBD1 (6 bases). The CDR3 consists of 14 residues. Per germline, CDR1 LNHDA and CDR2 SQIVND (reference sequence). V lost 7 bases and J lost 6, with 18 bases in between. CDR3 amino acids: CASTPDNNRDGYTF. The CDR3, as DNA: TGTGCCAGTACACCCGACAACAACAGGGATGGCTACACCTTC.

This clonotype was counted many times. The chain links TRBV28 to TRBJ1-2; possible D gene TRBD1, 5 bases. The CDR3 spans 14 residues. V lost 2 bases and J 8 bases, leaving 15 bases between the germline ends. CDR1 and CDR2 from the germline V gene are MDHEN and SYDVKM. In nucleotides, the CDR3 is TGTGCCAGCAGTTTAGGCGGGACGTCGGGGGGCTACACCTTC. Translation: CASSLGGTSGGYTF.

V usage is TRBV6-1 and J usage is TRBJ2-7; tentatively, D is TRBD1 or TRBD2 (6 bases each). The V end lost 10 bases, the J end lost 2 bases, and 15 bases lay between the germline ends. The CDR3 is 13 residues long. CDR1 MNHNS and CDR2 SASEGT come from the germline V gene. CDR3 protein: CATTGGETYEQYF. CDR3 coding DNA: TGTGCCACCACCGGGGGCGAAACCTACGAGCAGTACTTC.

CDR3 sequence (DNA): TGTGCCAGCAGTGAAGATGGTCATCTTCCGGCTTTCTTT. This gives the protein CASSEDGHLPAFF. V gene TRBV6-1 combines with J gene TRBJ1-1; D is uncertain. This CDR3 contains 13 residues. CDR1 is MNHNS and CDR2 is SASEGT in the germline V gene. The ends were cut back, 1 base at V and 11 bases at J, with 14 bases in the middle.

This clonotype has at least ten counts. The CDR3 DNA reads TGTGCCAGCAGCTCAAAGCGGGAGGGAGACTACGAGCAGTACTTC. Protein: CASSSKREGDYEQYF. This chain connects TRBV9 to TRBJ2-7; TRBD2 agrees at 10 bases. The CDR3 is made up of 15 amino acids. Germline V lookup: CDR1 SGDLS, CDR2 YYNGEE. V dropped 4 bases and J dropped 3; count of bases not matched to a gene: 7.

This clonotype has a count of ten or more. The V call is TRBV14, the J call TRBJ1-5; D is ambiguous. The germline gives CDR1 SGHDN, CDR2 FVKESK. Trimming removed 1 base from V and 4 bases from J, with 5 bases in between. The CDR3 loop spans 13 amino acids. CDR3 sequence reads: CASSQGINQPQHF. For the CDR3, the DNA is TGTGCCAGCAGCCAAGGAATAAATCAGCCCCAGCATTTT.

This clonotype was observed at least ten times. A much larger clonotype is one base distant, so this may be a read error. This sequence joins TRBV20-1 and TRBJ2-7, with no clear D. V lost 2 bases and J 2 bases, leaving 10 bases between the germline ends. Germline assignment: CDR1 DFQATT and CDR2 SNEGSKA (reference sequence). This CDR3 has 13 residues. CDR3 in DNA: TGCAGTGCTAGAAAGCACCCCCCCTACGAGCAGTACTTC. This sequence encodes CSARKHPPYEQYF.

The J gene is TRBJ2-7, the V gene TRBV2; 10 bases fit TRBD2. Trimming removed 5 bases from V and 5 bases from J; junction bases left unmatched: 9. The CDR3 is 15 amino acids. In germline, CDR1 is SNHLY, CDR2 FYNNEI. The CDR3 region is CASSQLSGGAHEQYF. The CDR3 nucleotides are TGTGCCAGCAGTCAACTGAGCGGGGGGGCCCACGAGCAGTACTTC.

CDR3 loop: CASSSHREEAFF. The CDR3 coding sequence is TGTGCCAGCAGCTCACACAGGGAAGAAGCTTTCTTT. The chain joins TRBV11-2 to TRBJ1-1; tentatively, D is TRBD1 (6 bases). This CDR3 contains 12 residues. Trimming took off 4 bases at V and 8 bases at J, with 11 bases between the two ends. From germline, CDR1 is SGHAT and CDR2 FQNNGV. The variable domain in full, completed from reference TRBV11-2 and TRBJ1-1, reads EAGVAQSPRYKIIEKRQSVAFWCNPISGHATLYWYQQILGQGPKLLIQFQNNGVVDDSQLPKDRFSAERLKGVDSTLKIQPAKLEDSAVYLCASSSHREEAFFGQGTRLTVV.

In its sample, this clonotype was seen many times. This sequence joins TRBV28 and TRBJ2-6; no clear D gene. The CDR3 is made up of 16 amino acids. Germline-derived CDR1 and CDR2 are MDHEN and SYDVKM. V was shortened by 6 bases and J by 0 bases, with 12 bases between the two germline ends. In nucleotides, the CDR3 is TGTGCCAGCAGGGAACCTGGACCCTCTGGGGCCAACGTCCTGACTTTC. Encoded protein: CASREPGPSGANVLTF.

This clonotype was observed many times. The CDR3 loop is CAISELGSGNTIYF. The CDR3 DNA sequence: TGTGCCATCAGTGAACTAGGATCTGGAAACACCATATATTTT. This chain uses TRBV10-3 with TRBJ1-3; D is unclear. Germline V gene data show CDR1 as ENHRY and CDR2 as SYGVKD. This CDR3 has 14 residues. Trimming stripped 3 bases from V and 1 base from J, with 7 bases between.

The table lists this clonotype with many counts. The chain combines TRBV29-1 with TRBJ2-5; 7 nucleotides align to TRBD1. Germline CDR1 is SQVTM and CDR2 is ANQGSEA. This CDR3 spans 12 amino acids. Trimming at V came to 4 bases and at J to 5 bases, leaving 4 bases not matched to a gene. The CDR3 is CSVATGVETQYF. As DNA, the CDR3 is TGCAGCGTTGCCACAGGGGTGGAGACCCAGTACTTC.

The chain combines TRBV20-1 with TRBJ2-5; D is unclear. This CDR3 region has 12 residues. Trimming left V 5 bases short and J 5 bases short, with 12 bases between. Germline V gene lookup returns CDR1 DFQATT and CDR2 SNEGSKA (reference sequence). The CDR3 reads CSAPPSSETQYF. The CDR3 DNA reads as TGCAGTGCTCCCCCATCCTCGGAGACCCAGTACTTC.

This sequence joins TRBV12-3 or TRBV12-4 and TRBJ2-7; D call uncertain. V lost 2 bases to trimming and J lost 3 bases, with 14 bases between them. The CDR3 sequence is 15 residues long. CDR3 nucleotide sequence: TGTGCCAGCAGTTTAACCCCCGCTGACGTCTACGAGCAGTACTTC. Its protein is CASSLTPADVYEQYF.

This clonotype has ten or more counts. The chain couples TRBV5-1 to TRBJ1-1; possible D gene TRBD1, 6 bases. The CDR3 is 15 residues long. V was trimmed by 0 bases and J by 2 bases, leaving 11 bases between them. Germline lookup yields CDR1 SGHRS and CDR2 YFSETQ. The CDR3 DNA is TGCGCCAGCAGCTTGGAACGACAGGCCAACACTGAAGCTTTCTTT. Its translation is CASSLERQANTEAFF.

In its sample, this clonotype was seen many times. The DNA for the CDR3 is TGTGCCAGCGCCGCCGCAGACCGTTATGGCTACACCTTC. As protein: CASAAADRYGYTF. The chain recombines TRBV27 with TRBJ1-2; D not certain. Trimming cost V 8 bases and J 5 bases, with 15 bases left between them. There are 13 residues in the CDR3. Per the germline V gene, CDR1 is MNHEY and CDR2 is SMNVEV (reference sequence).

The chain uses TRBV28 and TRBJ1-2, with 10 bases aligning to TRBD1. J gave up 4 bases and V 4 bases, and 9 bases lay outside the gene matches. The germline CDR1 and CDR2 sequences are MDHEN and SYDVKM. The CDR3 length is 16 residues. In DNA form, the CDR3 reads TGTGCCAGCAGTTCCCTCCGGGACAGGGGCCCCTATGGCTACACCTTC. This encodes CASSSLRDRGPYGYTF.

This clonotype was seen repeatedly, ten times or more. J is TRBJ2-7 and V is TRBV20-1; 8 positions agree with TRBD1. CDR3 length equals 16 residues. V shed 0 bases, J shed 3 bases, and the junction held 10 bases outside the gene matches. Germline V lookup: CDR1 DFQATT, CDR2 SNEGSKA (reference sequence). CDR3 protein: CSAREGAGGQVYEQYF. The CDR3 DNA follows: TGCAGTGCTAGAGAGGGAGCAGGGGGCCAGGTCTACGAGCAGTACTTC.

This clonotype appeared a few times. The genes are TRBV20-1 and TRBJ1-1; weak D call: TRBD1 (5 bases). The CDR3 length is 16 residues. CDR1 DFQATT and CDR2 SNEGSKA come from the germline V gene (reference sequence). V shed 6 bases and J shed 6 bases, with 26 bases lying between them. This chain's CDR3 is CSAKGWGVGGEAEAFF. CDR3 bases: TGCAGTGCAAAGGGATGGGGCGTTGGGGGGGAGGCTGAAGCTTTCTTT.

This clonotype was observed many times. This chain joins TRBV5-6 and TRBJ1-1; D is unresolved. V was pared by 6 bases and J by 1 base, with 13 bases between. Germline V gives CDR1 SGHDT, CDR2 YYEEEE. This CDR3 comprises 14 residues. The CDR3 bases are TGTGCCAGCATCGACCGGGCTGGGAACACTGAAGCTTTCTTT. Translating gives CASIDRAGNTEAFF.

This clonotype was counted at least ten times. A single base separates this from a much larger clone, so it may be a read error. The gene calls are TRBV28 and TRBJ1-2; D is ambiguous. Germline V gene sequence: CDR1 MDHEN, CDR2 SYDVKM. This CDR3 region has 11 residues. CDR3 in DNA: TGTGCCGGCAGCGTTAACTATGGCTACACCTTC. It translates to CAGSVNYGYTF.

The rearrangement uses TRBV6-2 or TRBV6-3 and TRBJ1-2; 7 nucleotides line up with TRBD1. Looked up from germline, CDR1 is MNHEY and CDR2 is SVGEGT. V was pared by 7 bases and J by 4 bases, with 12 bases of the junction left unmatched. The CDR3 is 15 residues long. CDR3 loop: CASNDRDLFVYGYTF. The CDR3 DNA is TGTGCCAGCAACGACAGGGACCTCTTCGTCTATGGCTACACCTTC.

This clonotype was recorded at least ten times. The chain links TRBV6-5 to TRBJ1-6; D may be TRBD1 (6 bases). Germline CDR1 MNHEY, CDR2 SVGAGI. With 3 bases removed from V and 7 bases from J, the gap between germline ends came to 13 bases. The CDR3 contains 15 residues. This chain's CDR3 is CASSYFTTGNSPLHF. CDR3 in DNA: TGTGCCAGCAGTTATTTTACGACAGGCAATTCACCCCTCCACTTT.

This clonotype appeared many times. The CDR3 sequence is CASSTPSGTGLGTQYF. The CDR3 DNA reads TGTGCCAGCAGTACCCCCTCCGGGACAGGGCTAGGGACCCAGTACTTC. The chain is built from TRBV6-5 and TRBJ2-5, with 9 bases identical to TRBD1. The V segment lost 5 bases and the J segment 7 bases; nucleotides outside the gene matches: 14. The CDR3 sequence is 16 residues long. CDR1 is MNHEY, CDR2 SVGAGI, per germline.

There are many counts of this clonotype. The CDR3 coding sequence is TGTGCCAGCAGTGGGGACAGGGGGCCCGGCTACACCTTC. Its translation is CASSGDRGPGYTF. The gene calls are TRBV2 and TRBJ1-2, with 12 bases that match TRBD1. The germline V gene has CDR1 SNHLY and CDR2 FYNNEI. J lost 8 bases, V lost 4 bases, and 2 bases had no gene match. CDR3 length equals 13 residues.

This clonotype was found many times. CDR3 region: CASMRDRDYEQYF. CDR3 in DNA: TGTGCCAGCATGAGGGACAGGGACTACGAGCAGTACTTC. The rearrangement links TRBV6-1 to TRBJ2-7; TRBD1 aligns across 9 bases. Germline V gene data show CDR1 as MNHNS and CDR2 as SASEGT. Trimming at V came to 7 bases and at J to 3 bases, leaving 4 bases not matched to a gene. This CDR3 is 13 amino acids long.

This clonotype was seen many times. The chain carries TRBV28 and TRBJ1-2, with a possible D match to TRBD1 (6 bases). Germline lookup yields CDR1 MDHEN and CDR2 SYDVKM. Deletions cut 6 bases from V and 1 base from J, with 18 bases between. The CDR3 extends over 16 amino acids. In nucleotides, the CDR3 is TGTGCCAGCAGGCAGCGTAATACAGGGTTTAACTATGGCTACACCTTC. This encodes CASRQRNTGFNYGYTF.

The V gene is TRBV29-1, the J gene TRBJ2-7; no reliable D call. Germline V gives CDR1 SQVTM, CDR2 ANQGSEA. This CDR3 is 11 amino acids long. Trimming shortened V by 6 bases and J by 0 bases, and 6 bases separated the two germline ends. The DNA of the CDR3 is TGCAGCGTCGCTTACTCCTACGAGCAGTACTTC. Its protein is CSVAYSYEQYF.